This paragraph reports one T cell receptor (beta chain). TCRdb keeps only in-frame clones here, not all; method: immunoSEQ multiplex PCR. The sample contains roughly 14,000 clones, more than 75% of which appear only once. The length of the CDR3 is 13 residues. CDR1 and CDR2 (germline): SGHVS, FNYEAQ. Trimming cost V 5 bases and J 12 bases, with 17 bases left between them. These data originate in a study of T cell clonotyping in hematopoietic cell transplantation. This TCR derives from a male patient aged 50 to 59 who had an allogeneic stem cell transplant from an unrelated donor, so T cells may come from the graft donor. Some clones in this sample may be carry-over from other donors' samples. Here the sequenced sample was PBMCs, taken 100 days after allogeneic stem cell transplant. This chain connects TRBV7-6 to TRBJ2-1; perhaps TRBD2 as D (5 bases). CDR3 sequence: CASSPSLSGGQFF. DNA of the CDR3: TGTGCCAGCAGCCCGTCGTTGAGCGGTGGGCAGTTCTTC.